Following are 23 T cell receptor beta chains from one sample sequenced in a study of blood T cell repertoires in COVID-19. The method was immunoSEQ multiplex PCR; TCRdb's version includes in-frame clones alone and lacks a portion of them. The sample shows around 250,000 clones, 90% of them seen only once. The sample consisted of PBMCs or T cells enriched from blood (not recorded which). The receptors here all came from a man aged 50-60 years who had been exposed to COVID-19.

This chain uses TRBV19 with TRBJ1-6; 7 bases are a match to TRBD1. The CDR3 sequence is 15 residues long. Germline CDR1 LNHDA, CDR2 SQIVND (reference sequence). J lost 5 bases, V lost 7 bases, and 8 bases had no gene match. CDR3 sequence: CASTLGTADNSPLHF. CDR3 DNA sequence: TGTGCCAGTACTCTAGGGACAGCTGATAATTCACCCCTCCACTTT.

This chain connects TRBV12-5 to TRBJ1-1; D gene ambiguous. The CDR3 sequence is 17 residues long. V was clipped by 2 bases and J by 0 bases, with 16 bases between them. Germline V gene lookup returns CDR1 LGHNT and CDR2 FRNRAP. CDR3 protein: CASGLPLSTDMNTEAFF. CDR3 coding DNA: TGTGCTAGTGGTTTGCCCCTCTCAACAGATATGAACACTGAAGCTTTCTTT.

CDR3 amino acids: CASGPGQSYQPQHF. The CDR3 DNA reads TGTGCCAGCGGTCCGGGACAGTCTTATCAGCCCCAGCATTTT. This rearrangement joins TRBV7-2 to TRBJ1-5; 7 bases align to TRBD1. From germline, CDR1 is SGHTA and CDR2 FQGNSA. CDR3 size: 14 residues. Unmatched junction bases numbered 9, after V lost 8 bases and J lost 5 bases.

The chain combines TRBV6-7 with TRBJ1-2; 7 bases map to TRBD1. TRBV6-7 qualifies as an ORF whose function is uncertain. This CDR3 has 18 amino acids. The J segment lost 5 bases and the V segment lost 5 bases, leaving 20 bases of the junction unmatched. CDR3 bases: TGTGCCAGCAGTACTCCCGGGTGGCAGAAGACAGGGAATTATGGCTACACCTTC. As protein: CASSTPGWQKTGNYGYTF.

V and J are TRBV28 and TRBJ2-7, with D maybe TRBD2 (5 bases). Germline assignment: CDR1 MDHEN and CDR2 SYDVKM. The length of the CDR3 is 16 residues. Deletions cut 1 base from V and 4 bases from J, with 17 bases between. DNA for the CDR3: TGTGCCAGCAGTTTATCGCGGAGGTCGGGTTCGTACGAGCAGTACTTC. Its translation is CASSLSRRSGSYEQYF.

The count of this clone is one. The chain carries TRBV7-6 and TRBJ2-7; possibly TRBD2 for D (6 bases). Germline V gene data show CDR1 as SGHVS and CDR2 as FNYEAQ. The germline V and J ends were trimmed by 8 bases and 5 bases, with 19 bases remaining between them. This CDR3 is 14 amino acids long. Here the CDR3 reads CASGSLGGLHEQYF. CDR3 DNA: TGTGCCAGCGGTTCCCTTGGGGGGTTGCACGAGCAGTACTTC.

For this clone: Different DNA sequences within this sample yield the same CDR3. This sequence joins TRBV20-1 and TRBJ1-5; D is undetermined. Germline V gene lookup returns CDR1 DFQATT and CDR2 SNEGSKA (reference sequence). V was pared by 3 bases and J by 5 bases, with 5 bases between. CDR3 size: 11 residues. The CDR3 region is CSASGDQPQHF. CDR3 DNA sequence: TGCAGTGCTAGCGGGGATCAGCCCCAGCATTTT.

This chain uses TRBV5-4 with TRBJ2-5, with TRBD1 identical over 9 bases. CDR1 SGHNT and CDR2 YYREEE come from the germline V gene (reference sequence). After removal of 4 bases from V and 5 bases from J, the junction contained 6 bases not matched to a gene. This CDR3 contains 14 residues. CDR3 nucleotide sequence: TGTGCCAGCAGCCTACAGGGGGCGCAGGAGACCCAGTACTTC. Amino acid sequence: CASSLQGAQETQYF.

This sequence joins TRBV19 and TRBJ1-2, with a tentative D call TRBD1 (5 bases). There are 15 residues in the CDR3. In germline, CDR1 is LNHDA, CDR2 SQIVND (reference sequence). V gave up 5 bases and J gave up 1 base, with 14 bases separating them. CDR3 amino acids: CASSLGQEINYGYTF. In DNA, the CDR3 is TGTGCCAGTAGTTTGGGGCAGGAGATTAACTATGGCTACACCTTC.

This rearrangement joins TRBV10-3 to TRBJ2-7; 7 bases line up with TRBD1. The germline V gene encodes CDR1 ENHRY and CDR2 SYGVKD. The CDR3 spans 12 residues. Trimming removed 4 bases from V and 6 bases from J; junction bases left unmatched: 3. The CDR3 nucleotides read TGTGCCATCAGTGCAGGGGGTTCCGAGCAGTACGTC. Encoded protein: CAISAGGSEQYV.

This chain connects TRBV7-6 to TRBJ1-6, with D possibly TRBD1 on 6 matching bases. The germline gives CDR1 SGHVS, CDR2 FNYEAQ. V was shortened by 3 bases and J by 8 bases, with 14 bases between the two germline ends. This CDR3 comprises 15 residues. CDR3: CASSLNRASDSPLHF. CDR3 in DNA: TGTGCCAGCAGCTTGAACAGGGCATCGGATTCACCCCTCCACTTT.

The V gene is TRBV10-1, the J gene TRBJ2-3; D possibly corresponds to TRBD2 (6 bases). Trimming removed 7 bases at V and 1 base at J, with 15 bases between. This CDR3 is 15 amino acids long. The germline V gene encodes CDR1 WNHNN and CDR2 SYGVQD (reference sequence). CDR3 region: CASTEGGLGTDTQYF. The CDR3 DNA sequence: TGCGCCAGCACCGAGGGAGGTTTGGGCACAGATACGCAGTATTTT.

J is TRBJ1-5 and V is TRBV21-1. TRBV21-1 is given as a pseudogene. The length of the CDR3 is 14 residues. CDR3 residues: CARDFRDIRQPQHF. CDR3 nucleotides: TGTGCCAGGGACTTCCGAGATATAAGACAGCCCCAGCATTTT.

This chain connects TRBV9 to TRBJ2-2; TRBD1 matches at 8 bases. V lost 4 bases and J lost 4; bases outside the gene matches: 9. This CDR3 has 16 amino acids. The germline gives CDR1 SGDLS, CDR2 YYNGEE. As DNA, the CDR3 is TGTGCCAGCAGCCGTCACAGGGGGGAAACCACCGGGGAGCTGTTTTTT. This sequence encodes CASSRHRGETTGELFF.

The J gene is TRBJ2-5, the V gene TRBV15, with D possibly being TRBD1 (6 bases). Germline V gives CDR1 LNHNV, CDR2 YYDKDF (reference sequence). The CDR3 runs 15 residues. V was pared by 1 base and J by 2 bases, with 11 bases between. DNA of the CDR3: TGTGCCACCAGCAGAGGGACAGTTTCTCAAGAGACCCAGTACTTC. Its translation: CATSRGTVSQETQYF. The complete variable domain, with remaining parts taken from reference TRBV15 and TRBJ2-5, reads DAMVIQNPRYQVTQFGKPVTLSCSQTLNHNVMYWYQQKSSQAPKLLFHYYDKDFNNEADTPDNFQSRRPNTSFCFLDIRSPGLGDTAMYLCATSRGTVSQETQYFGPGTRLLVL.

This rearrangement joins TRBV28 to TRBJ2-1; 8 bases match TRBD2. Germline CDR1 MDHEN, CDR2 SYDVKM. There are 14 residues in the CDR3. V dropped 6 bases and J dropped 6; count of bases not matched to a gene: 7. In nucleotides, the CDR3 is TGTGCCAGCAGACTCAGGGGACTAGTCAATGAGCAGTTCTTC. Its protein product is CASRLRGLVNEQFF. Filled out from reference TRBV28 and TRBJ2-1, the complete variable domain reads DVKVTQSSRYLVKRTGEKVFLECVQDMDHENMFWYRQDPGLGLRLIYFSYDVKMKEKGDIPEGYSVSREKKERFSLILESASTNQTSMYLCASRLRGLVNEQFFGPGTRLTVL.

This clone was observed a single time. The chain carries TRBV19 and TRBJ2-1; 7 nucleotides match TRBD2. With V trimmed by 2 bases and J by 5 bases, 6 bases remained unmatched. CDR3 length equals 15 residues. Germline values: CDR1 LNHDA, CDR2 SQIVND (reference sequence). CDR3 protein: CASSIMLAANNEQFF. The CDR3 coding sequence is TGTGCCAGTAGTATAATGCTAGCGGCTAACAATGAGCAGTTCTTC.

This rearrangement joins TRBV4-1 to TRBJ1-2; D is possibly TRBD1 (5 bases). Germline V gene data show CDR1 as MGHRA and CDR2 as YSYEKL. The V gene lost 4 bases and the J gene lost 6 bases, with 12 bases spanning the gap. This CDR3 has 13 amino acids. The CDR3 region is CASSPRDFDGYTF. The CDR3, as DNA: TGCGCCAGCAGCCCCCGGGACTTCGATGGCTACACCTTC.

The rearrangement uses TRBV18 and TRBJ2-1, with TRBD2 matching over 11 bases. The CDR3 is made up of 15 amino acids. V was pared by 2 bases and J by 8 bases, with 5 bases of the junction left unmatched. Germline CDR1 is KGHSH and CDR2 is LQKENI. CDR3 sequence (DNA): TGTGCCAGCTCACCAGGACTAGCGGGCTTGGATGAGCAGTTCTTC. It is translated as CASSPGLAGLDEQFF.

The chain joins TRBV7-9 to TRBJ2-7, with 8 bases aligning to TRBD1. Trimming took 4 bases from V and 6 from J; bases not matched to a gene: 2. The CDR3 is 12 amino acids. Looked up from germline, CDR1 is SEHNR and CDR2 is FQNEAQ (reference sequence). Here the CDR3 DNA reads TGTGCCAGCAGCTCAGGGACAGGCGAGCAGTACTTC. This gives the protein CASSSGTGEQYF.

The chain joins TRBV27 to TRBJ1-6; maybe TRBD1 (6 bases). V was clipped by 6 bases and J by 4 bases, with 10 bases between them. Germline CDR1 reads MNHEY; CDR2 reads SMNVEV (reference sequence). The CDR3 is 14 residues long. The CDR3 protein is CASRQGTYNSPLHF. CDR3 coding DNA: TGTGCCAGCAGGCAGGGGACATATAATTCACCCCTCCACTTT.

The chain joins TRBV7-2 to TRBJ2-7; the D is unclear. Germline V gene sequence: CDR1 SGHTA, CDR2 FQGNSA. CDR3 length: 13 residues. Trimming shortened V by 1 base and J by 4 bases, and 8 bases separated the two germline ends. The CDR3 loop is CASSLVPQYEQYF. The CDR3 bases are TGTGCCAGCAGCTTAGTCCCTCAGTACGAGCAGTACTTC. The complete variable domain, with remaining parts taken from reference TRBV7-2 and TRBJ2-7, reads GAGVSQSPSNKVTEKGKDVELRCDPISGHTALYWYRQSLGQGLEFLIYFQGNSAPDKSGLPSDRFSAERTGGSVSTLTIQRTQQEDSAVYLCASSLVPQYEQYFGPGTRLTVT.

The chain joins TRBV5-4 to TRBJ2-2; 10 bases fit TRBD1. J lost 5 bases, V lost 4 bases, and 8 bases had no gene match. This CDR3 is 16 amino acids long. Germline-derived CDR1 and CDR2 are SGHNT and YYREEE (reference sequence). The CDR3 region has the DNA TGTGCCAGCAGCCGACAGACAGGGGGCGGGACCGGGGAGCTGTTTTTT. Its protein product is CASSRQTGGGTGELFF. The whole variable domain, remainder taken from reference TRBV5-4 and TRBJ2-2, is ETGVTQSPTHLIKTRGQQVTLRCSSQSGHNTVSWYQQALGQGPQFIFQYYREEENGRGNFPPRFSGLQFPNYSSELNVNALELDDSALYLCASSRQTGGGTGELFFGEGSRLTVL.